This TCR beta chain came from a study of beta chain features in type 1 diabetes (dated by TCRdb to the late 2010s). Notes on the research overall: Mean age, gender distribution, total cell number and subset yield did not differ between patients and healthy donors. Across all samples, almost 110 million sorted cells were examined, and cell number per subset correlated strongly with RNA yield. The study compared TCRB repertoires of sorted circulating CD4+ T cell subsets between recently diagnosed type 1 diabetes patients and matched healthy donors. Naive and central memory subsets were obtained from all 30 or so donors, but regulatory and stem cell-like memory subsets were isolated from only 8 patients and about 8 healthy donors.

Study-wide findings and limitations: Sequencing cDNA rather than genomic DNA could over-represent highly expressing activated cells, although activation and CD3 levels did not differ between groups. A moderate but significant shortening of TCRB CDR3 length was observed in type 1 diabetes patients in all four CD4+ subsets. Naive, central memory and regulatory TCRB repertoires appeared to be more alike among patients than among healthy donors. At VDJ recombination sites, type 1 diabetes patients had fewer insertions and more deleted nucleotides, which implies abnormalities in thymic rearrangement. PCR may preferentially amplify shorter templates, but because patient and control samples were amplified and corrected together, any resulting skew would affect both groups equally. Because small numbers of individuals were included in the HLA sub-analyses, any influence of HLA type on TCRB rearrangement was left unresolved.

This clone showed up just a few times. Its antigen is not yet known. Base qualities are not at hand, and no much larger clone is one base apart. V loses 2 bases, J loses 1 base, and the germline ends lie 5 bases apart. Reading from cysteine to phenylalanine, the CDR3 counts 13 amino acids. The read is trimmed to its CDR3 DNA, 39 bases read in frame from base 1. The germline V gene gives CDR1 as SGHDN and CDR2 as FVKESK. The High Capacity cDNA Reverse Transcription Kit was used to reverse transcribe all of the isolated RNA, meaning that expressed TCRB transcripts were what got sequenced. Deep immunoSEQ sequencing was applied to naive, central memory and regulatory T cell samples, giving an average of roughly 3.5 million total reads per sample. Sorted cells were lysed in RLT buffer and RNA was extracted with DNase-treated RNeasy Micro or Mini kits, depending on cell number. To prevent cross-contamination, every cell subset was processed on its own, while patient and healthy donor samples were processed together. Using the immunoSEQ multiplex PCR, TCRB sequences were amplified from cDNA into 87-bp fragments spanning the CDR3 region. The amplicons were sequenced using the Illumina HiSeq platform. The paper's data handling went like this. PCR bias was computationally corrected using synthetic template baselines, reads within Hamming distance 2 were collapsed, and singletons that could not be merged were discarded. By aligning reads against IMGT, V, D and J genes, CDR3 length, and insertions or deletions at six rearrangement sites were assigned. Within each subset, clonotype counts were normalized to the number of sorted cells before true diversity and Gini coefficients were calculated with the tcR R package. The overlap coefficient, calculated on TCRB nucleotide sequences, was used to measure repertoire sharing. TCRdb took over this immuneACCESS table, retaining in-frame rearrangements with V and J assigned. Such tables are incomplete; in checked studies, under half of the missing clones stem from an unresolved V gene, and the remainder is unexplained. For V, J and clone size, that table is used; D and trimming come from the DNA. This sample gives some 180,000 clones in total; approximately 13% of them show up just once. The ten largest make up 0.6% to 0.8% of the sample.

From each donor, a single peripheral blood sample of around 120 mL on average was drawn into heparinised tubes. A BD FACSAria II and a panel including CD45RO, CCR7, CD25, CD127, CD95 and CD27 were used to sort naive, central memory, regulatory and stem cell-like memory CD4+ T cells. A purity above 98% was achieved for all sorted populations. PBMCs were isolated right away by Lymphoprep density gradient centrifugation and were stained directly, without culture. To minimize batch effects, samples were stained and sorted in pairs, one healthy donor with one patient per experiment. Sequenced sample: central memory CD4+ T cells from blood. The sequence was obtained from a woman aged 18 to 35 in good health. This chain joins TRBV14 to TRBJ1-1; confidence is insufficient to name the D gene. This receptor has the CDR3 CASSQQANTEAFF. The sequenced DNA is TGTGCCAGCAGCCAACAGGCGAACACTGAAGCTTTCTTT. The reference TRBV14 and TRBJ1-1 proteins fill in what lies around the CDR3, so the full variable domain reads EAGVTQFPSHSVIEKGQTVTLRCDPISGHDNLYWYRRVMGKEIKFLLHFVKESKQDESGMPNNRFLAERTGGTYSTLKVQPAELEDSGVYFCASSQQANTEAFFGQGTRLTVV.